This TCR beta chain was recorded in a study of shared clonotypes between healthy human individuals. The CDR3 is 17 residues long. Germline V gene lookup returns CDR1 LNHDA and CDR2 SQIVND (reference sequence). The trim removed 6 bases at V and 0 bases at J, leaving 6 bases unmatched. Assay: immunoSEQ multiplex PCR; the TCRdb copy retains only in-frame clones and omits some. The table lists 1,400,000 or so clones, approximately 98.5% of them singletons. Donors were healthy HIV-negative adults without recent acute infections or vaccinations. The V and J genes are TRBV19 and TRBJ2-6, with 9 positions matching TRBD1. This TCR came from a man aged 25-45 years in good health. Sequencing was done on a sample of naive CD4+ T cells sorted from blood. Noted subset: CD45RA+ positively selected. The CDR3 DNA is TGTGCCAGTAGCTGGACAGGGGAGTCCTCTGGGGCCAACGTCCTGACTTTC. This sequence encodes CASSWTGESSGANVLTF.